This TCR beta chain was identified in a study of T cell repertoires in cytomegalovirus infection. Points from the study as a whole: Frequencies of public TCR beta families were cumulated, and this identified carriers of CMV plus the relevant HLA.

Each CDR3 protein is one row after TCRdb ran MiXCR on the reads. The repertoire has fewer than 550,000 distinct CDR3 sequences, about 33% of them found once; the top ten carry about an eighth. Concerning this clonotype: The antigen is undetermined.

This CDR3 has 13 amino acids. V was clipped by 5 bases and J by 3 bases, with 13 bases between them. The germline CDR1 and CDR2 sequences are DFQATT and SNEGSKA (reference sequence). The sequence was obtained from a human donor in good health (CMV status not recorded). Some clones in this sample may be carry-over from other donors' samples. This chain uses TRBV20-1 with TRBJ2-5; D is perhaps TRBD1 or TRBD2 (6 bases each). The specimen sequenced was PBMCs. The CDR3: CSAGGGGKETQYF. The CDR3 DNA is TGCAGTGCTGGTGGGGGCGGGAAAGAGACCCAGTACTTC.